The source of this T cell receptor (beta chain) is a study of cytomegalovirus exposure and HLA in healthy donors. Germline loops: CDR1 KGHSH, CDR2 LQKENI. V lost 2 bases and J 2 bases, leaving 19 bases between the germline ends. This CDR3 has 18 amino acids. Regarding this clone: Its antigen is currently unknown.

General study results and limits: The authors later found most CMV-associated TCR beta chains appeared HLA-restricted.

The PCR employed 60 Vbeta primers together with 13 Jbeta primers. Profiled with immunoSEQ multiplex PCR; TCRdb holds only in-frame clones, not every one. The sample lists fewer than 150,000 clones, less than 85% seen once, with about 15% in the top ten. This clonotype was sampled from a man in his fifties in good health and CMV-seropositive. Sequencing was performed on PBMCs. V usage is TRBV18 and J usage is TRBJ1-5; D is unresolved. The CDR3 here is CASSPNSVGGQGNQPQHF. The CDR3 coding sequence is TGTGCCAGCTCACCAAATTCGGTAGGCGGGCAGGGCAATCAGCCCCAGCATTTT.